What follows are 10 T cell receptor beta chains derived from one specimen sequenced in a study of T cells in Graves' hyperthyroidism and ophthalmopathy. TCR beta CDR3 region amplification was performed from RNA transcripts. HTBI primers were the set used in a first-round RT-PCR of the TCR CDR3. Each CDR3 protein gets one entry after TCRdb re-called the multiplex PCR reads with MiXCR. Among approximately 600,000 distinct CDR3 sequences listed, about 15% were seen once. The source material was blood. The receptors were gathered from a woman aged 30 to 39 with Graves' hyperthyroidism that later progressed to Graves' ophthalmopathy.

This clonotype was observed a few times. The chain carries TRBV4-3 and TRBJ1-6; D not certain. Germline V gene data show CDR1 as LGHNA and CDR2 as YSLEER. Trimming stripped 0 bases from V and 0 bases from J, with 12 bases between. The length of the CDR3 is 18 residues. CDR3 bases: TGCGCCAGCAGCCAAGATAGCTGGTATAGCTCCTATAATTCACCCCTCCACTTT. The encoded protein is CASSQDSWYSSYNSPLHF.

This clonotype was recorded many times. The chain employs TRBV7-9 and TRBJ2-5; D is unclear. In germline, CDR1 is SEHNR, CDR2 FQNEAQ (reference sequence). The CDR3 runs to 13 residues. V dropped 7 bases and J dropped 5 bases, with 14 bases sitting between them. The CDR3 DNA follows: TGTGCCAGCAACTCGGACCTAGGGGAGACCCAGTACTTC. Encoded protein: CASNSDLGETQYF. Variable domain in full (rest from reference TRBV7-9 and TRBJ2-5): DTGVSQNPRHKITKRGQNVTFRCDPISEHNRLYWYRQTLGQGPEFLTYFQNEAQLEKSRLLSDRFSAERPKGSFSTLEIQRTEQGDSAMYLCASNSDLGETQYFGPGTRLLVL.

This clonotype was detected ten times or more. This sequence joins TRBV12-3 or TRBV12-4 and TRBJ2-3; D perhaps matches TRBD2 (5 bases). Trimming pared 7 bases from V and 1 base from J, leaving 15 bases between. This CDR3 comprises 15 residues. In nucleotides, the CDR3 is TGTGCCAGCACTTTCTCGGAGAGGGGCACAGATACGCAGTATTTT. Translation gives CASTFSERGTDTQYF.

The V and J genes are TRBV5-6 and TRBJ1-5; TRBD1 agrees at 7 bases. CDR1 and CDR2 (germline): SGHDT, YYEEEE. Trimming removed 0 bases from V and 7 bases from J; junction bases left unmatched: 4. This CDR3 spans 14 amino acids. The CDR3 nucleotides are TGTGCCAGCAGCTTGGAAGGGGGCGAGCAGCCCCAGCATTTT. This gives the protein CASSLEGGEQPQHF.

This clonotype has a count of ten or more. This sequence joins TRBV20-1 and TRBJ2-5; no clear D gene. V was trimmed by 4 bases and J by 4 bases, leaving 10 bases between them. CDR1 and CDR2 from the germline V gene are DFQATT and SNEGSKA (reference sequence). This CDR3 contains 12 residues. CDR3 region: CSAKKGRETQYF. CDR3 DNA sequence: TGCAGTGCTAAAAAAGGGCGAGAGACCCAGTACTTC.

This clonotype was counted ten times or more. The chain joins TRBV19 to TRBJ1-1; D perhaps matches TRBD1 (6 bases). The V end lost 3 bases, the J end lost 3 bases, and 11 bases lay between the germline ends. The CDR3 has 14 amino acids. CDR1 is LNHDA, CDR2 SQIVND, per germline (reference sequence). The CDR3 bases are TGTGCCAGTAGTATTGACAGGTTTCACACTGAAGCTTTCTTT. Translation: CASSIDRFHTEAFF.

This clonotype has a single count. Lacking the conserved final phenylalanine or tryptophan, this CDR3 likely reflects a read error. The V and J genes are TRBV6-5 and TRBJ2-1; TRBD2 matches at 7 bases. CDR3 length: 16 amino acids. The V segment lost 2 bases and the J segment 1 base; nucleotides outside the gene matches: 5. From germline, CDR1 is MNHEY and CDR2 SVGAGI. The CDR3, as DNA: TGTGCCAGCAGTTACGTGGCGGGAGTATCCTACAATGAGCAGTTCCTC. It codes for CASSYVAGVSYNEQFL.

This clonotype was detected only a few times. This chain joins TRBV29-1 and TRBJ2-5; D is possibly TRBD2 (6 bases). With 8 bases removed from V and 4 bases from J, the gap between germline ends came to 20 bases. This CDR3 has 14 residues. From germline, CDR1 is SQVTM and CDR2 ANQGSEA. The CDR3 reads CSSRPEGLLETQYF. Written as DNA, the CDR3 is TGCAGCTCCCGCCCGGAGGGCCTCTTAGAGACCCAGTACTTC.

This clonotype was seen at least ten times. The rearrangement uses TRBV28 and TRBJ1-1, with D hard to call. Germline CDR1 reads MDHEN; CDR2 reads SYDVKM. The CDR3 contains 14 residues. Trimming cost V 6 bases and J 4 bases, with 15 bases left between them. CDR3 bases: TGTGCCAGCAGCCCCCGGGGATATGGCACTGAAGCTTTCTTT. Residues: CASSPRGYGTEAFF.

The chain links TRBV28 to TRBJ2-1; TRBD2 matches at 11 bases. V shed 6 bases, J shed 8 bases, and the junction held 12 bases outside the gene matches. Germline V gives CDR1 MDHEN, CDR2 SYDVKM. CDR3 length: 16 residues. The CDR3 bases are TGTGCCAGCAGGAGTACTAGCGGGAGAGGCATCTATGAGCAGTTCTTC. It translates to CASRSTSGRGIYEQFF.